The source of this TCR beta chain is a study of blood T cell repertoires in COVID-19. On the study more broadly: Both acute and convalescent COVID-19 samples were obtained from the United States, Italy and Spain. T cells, B-cell-depleted T cells, or PBMCs provided the cDNA or gDNA that served as material.

Original methodology: Amplification of reference gene primers provided the estimated nucleated cell counts. Assay: immunoSEQ multiplex PCR; the TCRdb copy retains only in-frame clones and omits some. Clonal size and the V and J genes are those of that table, whereas D and trimming came from the DNA. The sample lists approximately 170,000 clones, under 85% occurring once. V trimming: 1 base; J trimming: 6 bases; junction bases outside the gene matches: 8. The CDR3 length is 15 residues. The germline CDR1 and CDR2 sequences are KGHSH and LQKENI. This chain links TRBV18 with TRBJ2-7; 8 bases fit TRBD2. The sample consisted of peripheral blood. The clonotype comes from a man aged 70 or older who had recovered from COVID-19. The CDR3 here is CASSPRGAGVVEQYF. The CDR3 DNA sequence: TGTGCCAGCTCACCACGGGGAGCGGGAGTGGTCGAGCAGTACTTC.